This TCR beta chain was observed in a study of CD8+ T cells in alopecia areata. Specified treatment: oral pan-JAK inhibitor, 5-10 mg twice daily. cDNA serving as the sequencing template came from extracted, reverse transcribed RNA. The repertoire was sequenced with immunoSEQ multiplex PCR; TCRdb's copy has only in-frame clones and lacks some. The sample carries 150,000 to 200,000 clones, more than 50% recorded once. CDR1 and CDR2 from the germline V gene are LNHDA and SQIVND (reference sequence). The CDR3 is 14 amino acids. The ends were cut back, 6 bases at V and 6 bases at J, with 18 bases in the middle.

This chain connects TRBV19 to TRBJ2-7; tentative D call: TRBD1 (6 bases). The material was CD4+ T cells sorted from blood, obtained at week 24, from a patient treated with tofacitinib. The TCR comes from a human donor with alopecia areata. The CDR3 spells CASSPWGRGGEQYF. CDR3 sequence (DNA): TGTGCCAGTAGCCCTTGGGGCAGGGGCGGCGAGCAGTACTTC.